The clone carrying this TCR beta chain was recorded many times. From germline, CDR1 is SGDLS and CDR2 YYNGEE. This CDR3 has 12 residues. The trim removed 5 bases at V and 5 bases at J, leaving 2 bases unmatched. Methods used by the authors: Estimation of nucleated cell counts was performed using reference gene primer amplification. Clones were sequenced by immunoSEQ multiplex PCR, and TCRdb holds only the in-frame ones, with some missing. For V, J and clone size, that table is used; D and trimming come from the DNA. The sample comprises approximately 130,000 clones, around 63% of which are singletons, and under 2.5% rests with the top ten. The entry originates in a study of blood T cell repertoires in COVID-19. Study-wide context: Spain, Italy and the United States supplied samples that represented acute and convalescent COVID-19. T cells, B-cell-depleted T cells, or PBMCs provided the cDNA or gDNA that served as material.

Sequencing was carried out using peripheral blood. The source of this sequence is a woman aged 70 to 79 with acute or convalescent COVID-19. V and J are TRBV9 and TRBJ1-1; the match to TRBD1 covers 8 bases. This CDR3 reads CASSTGGTEAFF. The CDR3 DNA reads as TGTGCCAGCAGTACAGGGGGTACTGAAGCTTTCTTT.